What follows are 9 T cell receptor beta chains derived from one specimen sequenced in a study of T cell repertoires in cytomegalovirus infection. Via MiXCR, TCRdb re-called the reads, giving one row per CDR3 protein. The table lists more than 400,000 distinct CDR3 sequences, about 25% of them singletons. Sequenced material: PBMCs. The receptors here all came from a human donor in good health (CMV status not recorded). Some clones in this sample may be carry-over from other donors' samples.

In its sample, this clonotype was seen a few times. The chain carries TRBV7-2 and TRBJ2-7; no reliable D call. Trimming removed 1 base from V and 5 bases from J, with 9 bases in between. This CDR3 has 13 residues. The germline V gene has CDR1 SGHTA and CDR2 FQGNSA. CDR3 sequence (DNA): TGTGCCAGCAGCTTAGGGGCGTGGGACGAGCAGTACTTC. Translation: CASSLGAWDEQYF.

This sequence joins TRBV10-3 and TRBJ1-6, with 8 nucleotides matching TRBD1. With V trimmed by 0 bases and J by 5 bases, 0 bases remained unmatched. The CDR3 has 15 amino acids. Germline CDR1 and CDR2: ENHRY and SYGVKD. The CDR3 bases are TGTGCCATCAGTGAGTCGGGACAGGATAATTCACCCCTCCACTTT. This codes for CAISESGQDNSPLHF.

This clonotype has a count of ten or more. The chain combines TRBV7-2 with TRBJ2-3, with a possible D match to TRBD2 (6 bases). The CDR3 is made up of 14 amino acids. V lost 4 bases and J 2 bases, leaving 10 bases between the germline ends. Germline CDR1 is SGHTA and CDR2 is FQGNSA. The CDR3 DNA is TGTGCCAGCAGCTGGGGACTTTTCACAGATACGCAGTATTTT. The encoded protein is CASSWGLFTDTQYF. The full variable domain, its missing parts supplied by reference TRBV7-2 and TRBJ2-3, is GAGVSQSPSNKVTEKGKDVELRCDPISGHTALYWYRQSLGQGLEFLIYFQGNSAPDKSGLPSDRFSAERTGGSVSTLTIQRTQQEDSAVYLCASSWGLFTDTQYFGPGTRLTVL.

The sample holds many counts of this clonotype. The rearrangement uses TRBV4-3 and TRBJ2-7, with D tentatively TRBD2 (5 bases). V was pared by 2 bases and J by 6 bases, with 14 bases between. This CDR3 is built from 14 residues. CDR1 and CDR2 (germline): LGHNA, YSLEER. CDR3 amino acids: CASSQSALVGEQYF. The CDR3 coding sequence is TGCGCCAGCAGCCAATCGGCACTAGTTGGCGAGCAGTACTTC.

The rearrangement links TRBV27 to TRBJ2-3, with D possibly matching TRBD2 (7 bases). Per the germline V gene, CDR1 is MNHEY and CDR2 is SMNVEV (reference sequence). Trimming pared 4 bases from V and 3 bases from J, leaving 14 bases between. The CDR3 spans 15 residues. CDR3 residues: CASSSRGAGTDTQYF. In DNA form, the CDR3 reads TGTGCCAGCAGTTCCCGGGGGGCAGGGACAGATACGCAGTATTTT.

The chain is built from TRBV7-2 and TRBJ2-5; D remains unclear. CDR1 is SGHTA and CDR2 is FQGNSA in the germline V gene. Between the trimmed V and J ends, which lost 1 base and 1 base, there was a span of 7 bases. The CDR3 totals 14 residues. The CDR3 DNA sequence: TGTGCCAGCAGCTTAGAGCCAGCCCAAGAGACCCAGTACTTC. This translates into CASSLEPAQETQYF.

This clonotype was seen a few times. This chain links TRBV12-3 or TRBV12-4 with TRBJ2-5; TRBD2 is a possible D gene (5 bases). This CDR3 contains 16 residues. V lost 1 base and J 5 bases, leaving 17 bases between the germline ends. This CDR3 is CASSLEGEPSGETQYF. CDR3 DNA sequence: TGTGCCAGCAGTTTAGAGGGAGAACCCTCGGGGGAGACCCAGTACTTC.

This rearrangement joins TRBV15 to TRBJ2-1; D uncertain. In germline, CDR1 is LNHNV, CDR2 YYDKDF (reference sequence). This CDR3 contains 15 residues. V gave up 0 bases and J gave up 1 base, with 7 bases separating them. In DNA, the CDR3 is TGTGCCACCAGCAGAGATCCTAGTTCCTACAATGAGCAGTTCTTC. Protein product: CATSRDPSSYNEQFF. Based on the CDR3 plus reference TRBV15 and TRBJ2-1, the full variable domain is DAMVIQNPRYQVTQFGKPVTLSCSQTLNHNVMYWYQQKSSQAPKLLFHYYDKDFNNEADTPDNFQSRRPNTSFCFLDIRSPGLGDTAMYLCATSRDPSSYNEQFFGPGTRLTVL.

The chain carries TRBV11-2 and TRBJ2-5; no reliable D call. Germline CDR1 and CDR2: SGHAT and FQNNGV. The CDR3 has 17 residues. Trimming removed 5 bases at V and 2 bases at J, with 21 bases between. CDR3 bases: TGTGCCAGCAGCGGGATCGTGGCAATCGAGACTCAAGAGACCCAGTACTTC. Its protein is CASSGIVAIETQETQYF.